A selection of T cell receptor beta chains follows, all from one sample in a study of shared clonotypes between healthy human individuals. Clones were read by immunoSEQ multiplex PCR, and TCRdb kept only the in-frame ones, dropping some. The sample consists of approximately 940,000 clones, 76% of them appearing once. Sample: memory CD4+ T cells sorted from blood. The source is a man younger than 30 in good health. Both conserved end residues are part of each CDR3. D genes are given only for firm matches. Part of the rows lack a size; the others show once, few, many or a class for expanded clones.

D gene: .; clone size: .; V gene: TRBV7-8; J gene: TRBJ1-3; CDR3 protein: CASQDYSGNTIYF; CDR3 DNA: TGTGCCAGCCAAGACTACTCTGGAAACACCATATATTTT
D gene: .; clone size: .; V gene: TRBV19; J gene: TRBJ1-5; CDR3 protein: CASSIIAGNQPQHF; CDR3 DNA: TGTGCCAGTAGTATTATCGCAGGGAATCAGCCCCAGCATTTT
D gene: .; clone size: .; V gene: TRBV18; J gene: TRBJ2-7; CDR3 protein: CASSPRVSRTYEQYF; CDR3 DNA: TGTGCCAGCTCACCACGGGTAAGCAGGACCTACGAGCAGTACTTC
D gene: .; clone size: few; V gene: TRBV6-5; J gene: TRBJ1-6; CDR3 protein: CASSEGNSPLHF; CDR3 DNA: TGTGCCAGCAGTGAGGGGAATTCACCCCTCCACTTT
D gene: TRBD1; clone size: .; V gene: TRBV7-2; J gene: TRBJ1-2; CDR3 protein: CASSLGQGNYGYTF; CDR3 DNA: TGTGCCAGCAGCTTAGGACAGGGAAACTATGGCTACACCTTC
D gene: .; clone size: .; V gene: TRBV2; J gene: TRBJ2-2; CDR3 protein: CAGTYESRGTGELFF; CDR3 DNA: TGTGCCGGAACCTACGAGTCCCGGGGAACCGGGGAGCTGTTTTTT
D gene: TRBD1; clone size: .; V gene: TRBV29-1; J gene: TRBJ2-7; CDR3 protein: CSVAMVRGQGGDEQYF; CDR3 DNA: TGCAGCGTTGCCATGGTAAGGGGACAGGGCGGCGACGAGCAGTACTTC
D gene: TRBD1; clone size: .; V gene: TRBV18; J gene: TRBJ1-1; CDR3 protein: CASSTTGGEAEAFF; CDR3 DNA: TGTGCCAGCTCAACCACAGGGGGCGAGGCTGAAGCTTTCTTT
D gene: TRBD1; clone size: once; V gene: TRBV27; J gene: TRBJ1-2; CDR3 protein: CASRASQGFYGYTF; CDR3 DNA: TGTGCCAGCAGGGCGTCACAGGGGTTCTATGGCTACACCTTC
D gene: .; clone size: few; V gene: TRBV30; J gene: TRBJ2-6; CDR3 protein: CAWSLPRTAGANVLTF; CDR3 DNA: TGTGCCTGGAGCCTCCCTAGGACAGCTGGGGCCAACGTCCTGACTTTC
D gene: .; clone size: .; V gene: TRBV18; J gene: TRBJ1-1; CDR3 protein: CASSPMRAAASTEAFF; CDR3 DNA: TGTGCCAGCTCACCTATGCGGGCGGCTGCGAGCACTGAAGCTTTCTTT
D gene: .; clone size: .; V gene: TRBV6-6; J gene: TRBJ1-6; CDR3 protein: CASSYGNQDNSPLHF; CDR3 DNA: TGTGCCAGCAGTTACGGCAACCAAGATAATTCACCCCTCCACTTT
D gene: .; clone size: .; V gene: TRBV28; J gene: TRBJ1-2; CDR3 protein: CASSLLSAGYTF; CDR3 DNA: TGTGCCAGCAGTTTACTAAGCGCTGGCTACACCTTC
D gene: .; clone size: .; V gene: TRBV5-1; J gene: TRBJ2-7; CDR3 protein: CASSFVEGYEQYF; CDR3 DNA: TGCGCCAGCAGCTTCGTAGAGGGATACGAGCAGTACTTC
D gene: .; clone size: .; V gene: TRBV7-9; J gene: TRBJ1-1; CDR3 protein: CASSVQENTEAFF; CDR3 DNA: TGTGCCAGCAGCGTTCAGGAGAACACTGAAGCTTTCTTT
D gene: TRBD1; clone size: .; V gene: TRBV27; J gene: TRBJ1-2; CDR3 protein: CASSPFGTGRDGYTF; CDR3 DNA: TGTGCCAGCAGCCCTTTTGGGACAGGGAGGGATGGCTACACCTTC
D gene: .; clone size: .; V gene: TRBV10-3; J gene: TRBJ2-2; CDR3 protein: CAISESPSTGANTGELFF; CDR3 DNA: TGTGCCATCAGTGAGTCTCCTTCCACGGGGGCGAACACCGGGGAGCTGTTTTTT
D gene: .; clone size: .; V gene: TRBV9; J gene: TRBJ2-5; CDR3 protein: CASSVESRGTTRETQYF; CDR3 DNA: TGTGCCAGCAGCGTAGAGTCTCGGGGCACAACGAGGGAGACCCAGTACTTC
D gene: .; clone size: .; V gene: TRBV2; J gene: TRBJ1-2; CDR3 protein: CASSVSLGYTF; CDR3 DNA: TGTGCCAGCAGTGTTTCGTTGGGCTACACCTTC
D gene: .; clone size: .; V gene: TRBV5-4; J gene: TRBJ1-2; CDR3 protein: CASSVPGSLLNF; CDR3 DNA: TGTGCCAGCAGCGTACCAGGGTCCCTACTTAACTTC
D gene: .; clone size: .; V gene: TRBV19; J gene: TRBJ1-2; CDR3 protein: CASSTDGNYGYTF; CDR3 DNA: TGTGCCAGTAGCACGGACGGGAACTATGGCTACACCTTC
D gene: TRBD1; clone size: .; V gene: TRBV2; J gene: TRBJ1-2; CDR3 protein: CASSVGQKLYTF; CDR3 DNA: TGTGCCAGCAGTGTGGGACAGAAGCTCTACACCTTC
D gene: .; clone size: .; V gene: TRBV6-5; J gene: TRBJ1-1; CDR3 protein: CASSYLRRLGTEAFF; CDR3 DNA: TGTGCCAGCAGTTACCTCCGGCGTTTGGGGACTGAAGCTTTCTTT
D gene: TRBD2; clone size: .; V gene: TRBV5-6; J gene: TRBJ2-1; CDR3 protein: CASSLERTSGYNEQFF; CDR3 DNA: TGTGCCAGCAGCCTCGAAAGGACTAGCGGCTACAATGAGCAGTTCTTC
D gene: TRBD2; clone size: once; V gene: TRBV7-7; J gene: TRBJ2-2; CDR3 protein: CASSPGLAGAGSGELFF; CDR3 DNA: TGTGCTAGCAGCCCGGGACTAGCGGGAGCAGGATCCGGGGAGCTGTTTTTT
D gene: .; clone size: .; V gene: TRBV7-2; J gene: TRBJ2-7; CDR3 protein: CASSLELGEREQYF; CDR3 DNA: TGTGCCAGCAGCTTAGAGCTGGGCGAGAGGGAGCAGTACTTC
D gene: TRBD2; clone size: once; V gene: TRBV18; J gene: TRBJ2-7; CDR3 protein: CASSLTSDTYEQYF; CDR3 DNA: TGTGCCAGCTCATTGACTAGCGACACCTACGAGCAGTACTTC
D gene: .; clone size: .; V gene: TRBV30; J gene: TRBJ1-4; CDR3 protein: CAWSVDFGQCGF; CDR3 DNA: TGTGCCTGGAGTGTAGATTTTGGGCAGTGTGGTTTT
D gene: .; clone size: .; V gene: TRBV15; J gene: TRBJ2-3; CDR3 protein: CATSRGGWGIDTQYF; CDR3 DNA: TGTGCCACCAGCCGCGGCGGTTGGGGCATCGATACGCAGTATTTT
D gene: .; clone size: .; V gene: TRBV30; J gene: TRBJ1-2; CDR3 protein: CAWSPPGANGYTF; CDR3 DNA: TGTGCCTGGAGTCCCCCAGGTGCGAATGGCTACACCTTC
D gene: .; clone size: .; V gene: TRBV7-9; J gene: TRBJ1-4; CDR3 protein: CASRGSGTNEKLFF; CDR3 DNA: TGTGCCAGCAGGGGGTCTGGAACTAATGAAAAACTGTTTTTT
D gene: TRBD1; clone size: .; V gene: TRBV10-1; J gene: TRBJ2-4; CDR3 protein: CASSEPRQGNIQYF; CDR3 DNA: TGCGCCAGCAGTGAGCCAAGACAGGGGAACATTCAGTACTTC
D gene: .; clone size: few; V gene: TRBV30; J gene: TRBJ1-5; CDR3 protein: CAWSVSQLNQPQHF; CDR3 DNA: TGTGCCTGGAGTGTCTCACAGCTCAATCAGCCCCAGCATTTT
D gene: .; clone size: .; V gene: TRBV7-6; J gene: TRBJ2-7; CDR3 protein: CASSLAPQGGYEQYF; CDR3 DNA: TGTGCCAGCAGCTTAGCGCCTCAGGGGGGTTACGAGCAGTACTTC
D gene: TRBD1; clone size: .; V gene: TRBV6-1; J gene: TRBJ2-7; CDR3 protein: CASSGQGASYEQYF; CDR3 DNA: TGTGCCAGCAGTGGACAGGGGGCCTCCTACGAGCAGTACTTC
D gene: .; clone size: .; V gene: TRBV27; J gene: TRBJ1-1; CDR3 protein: CASSRDYRGEAFF; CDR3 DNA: TGTGCCAGCAGTCGCGATTACAGAGGTGAAGCTTTCTTT
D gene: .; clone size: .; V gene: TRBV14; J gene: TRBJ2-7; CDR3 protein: CASSQVWTDHHEQYF; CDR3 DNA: TGTGCCAGCAGCCAAGTTTGGACGGACCACCACGAGCAGTACTTC
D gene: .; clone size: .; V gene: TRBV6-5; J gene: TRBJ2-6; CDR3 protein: CASSYPGQSGANVLTF; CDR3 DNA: TGTGCCAGCAGTTACCCTGGACAATCTGGGGCCAACGTCCTGACTTTC
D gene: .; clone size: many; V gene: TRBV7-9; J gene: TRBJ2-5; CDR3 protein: CASSLVTGETQYF; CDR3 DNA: TGTGCCAGCAGCTTAGTTACGGGAGAGACCCAGTACTTC
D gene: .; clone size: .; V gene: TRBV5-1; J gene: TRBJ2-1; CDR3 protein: CASSAGGLAYNEQFF; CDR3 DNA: TGCGCCAGCAGCGCCGGAGGTCTGGCCTACAATGAGCAGTTCTTC
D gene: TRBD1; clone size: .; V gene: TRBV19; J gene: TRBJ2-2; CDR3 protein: CASRTTGTGNTGELFF; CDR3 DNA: TGTGCCAGTAGAACTACCGGGACAGGGAACACCGGGGAGCTGTTTTTT
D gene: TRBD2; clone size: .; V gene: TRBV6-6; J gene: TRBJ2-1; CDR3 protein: CASRNPGRDNEQFF; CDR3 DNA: TGTGCCAGCAGAAACCCAGGGAGGGACAATGAGCAGTTCTTC
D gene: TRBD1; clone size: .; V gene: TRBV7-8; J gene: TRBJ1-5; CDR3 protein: CASSLRTGGNQPQHF; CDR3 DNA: TGTGCCAGCAGCTTGCGGACAGGCGGAAATCAGCCCCAGCATTTT
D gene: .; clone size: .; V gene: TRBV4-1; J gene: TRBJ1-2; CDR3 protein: CASSQGSGTNYGYTF; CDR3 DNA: TGCGCCAGCAGCCAAGGGTCTGGGACAAACTATGGCTACACCTTC
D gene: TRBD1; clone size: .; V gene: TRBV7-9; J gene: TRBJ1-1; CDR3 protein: CASRTTGGDTEAFF; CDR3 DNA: TGTGCCAGCAGGACCACAGGGGGAGACACTGAAGCTTTCTTT
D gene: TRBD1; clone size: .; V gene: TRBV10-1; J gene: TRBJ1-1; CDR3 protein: CASSERQGLEAFF; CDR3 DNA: TGCGCCAGCAGTGAGCGACAGGGTTTGGAAGCTTTCTTT
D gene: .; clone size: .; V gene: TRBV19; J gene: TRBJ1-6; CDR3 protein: CASNRLGHGDSPLHF; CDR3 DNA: TGTGCCAGTAATCGTCTGGGACACGGAGATTCACCCCTCCACTTT
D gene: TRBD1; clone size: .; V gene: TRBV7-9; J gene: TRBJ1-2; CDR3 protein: CASSSTGTDGYTF; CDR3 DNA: TGTGCCAGCAGCTCTACCGGGACAGATGGCTACACCTTC
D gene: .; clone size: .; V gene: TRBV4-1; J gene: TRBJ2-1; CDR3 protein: CASSLRDRYNEQFF; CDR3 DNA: TGCGCCAGCAGCCTGCGTGACAGGTACAATGAGCAGTTCTTC
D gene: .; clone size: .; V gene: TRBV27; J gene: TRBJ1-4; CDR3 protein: CASSFQLGEKLFF; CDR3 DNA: TGTGCCAGCAGTTTCCAATTGGGGGAAAAACTGTTTTTT
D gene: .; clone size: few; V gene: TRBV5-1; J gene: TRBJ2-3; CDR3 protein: CASSTGPPTTDTQYF; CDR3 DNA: TGCGCCAGCAGCACGGGTCCCCCCACCACAGATACGCAGTATTTT
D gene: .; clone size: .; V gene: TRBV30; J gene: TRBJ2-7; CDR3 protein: CAWSVNPFSYEQYF; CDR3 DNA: TGTGCCTGGAGTGTCAACCCATTCTCCTACGAGCAGTACTTC
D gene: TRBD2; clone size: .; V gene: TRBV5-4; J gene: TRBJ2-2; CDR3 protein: CASNSGGTSNTGELFF; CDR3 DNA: TGTGCCAGCAATAGCGGGGGGACGTCGAACACCGGGGAGCTGTTTTTT
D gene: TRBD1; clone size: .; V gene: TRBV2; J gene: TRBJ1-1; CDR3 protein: CASRTRTGARTEAFF; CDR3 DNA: TGTGCCAGCAGAACCCGGACAGGGGCACGGACTGAAGCTTTCTTT
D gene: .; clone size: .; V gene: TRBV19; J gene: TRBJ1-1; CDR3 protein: CASSIDRTNTEAFF; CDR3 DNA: TGTGCCAGTAGTATAGACAGGACGAACACTGAAGCTTTCTTT